This T cell receptor beta chain was recovered during a study of shared clonotypes between healthy human individuals (dated by TCRdb to 2018 to 2020). About the full investigation: The cohort comprised two women and a few men aged 18 to 49 years. For each donor, CD4 naive and CD4 memory were each run on three plates, CD8 naive on two plates, and CD8 memory on one plate. To estimate repertoire size and how much clonotype sharing occurs between individuals, the study deeply sequenced the blood TCR repertoires of about five healthy adults. Different laboratories and diverse techniques were used to prepare libraries and sequence TCR repertoires, to increase sequencing depth and limit assay-specific biases. Leukapheresis yielded between about 0.9 and 9.5 billion PBMCs per donor.

The CDR3 has 14 amino acids, counting the end cysteine and phenylalanine. Here the CDR3 DNA is all that survives: 42 bases in frame from base 1. The V end loses 3 bases and the J end loses 3 bases, and a stretch of 9 bases separates them. CDR1 and CDR2 are read off the germline V gene as SGDLS and YYNGEE. Using the deep immunoSEQ assay, TCR CDR3 regions were amplified from genomic DNA by multiplex PCR. Extracted genomic DNA from each cell subset was spread evenly across all wells of several immunoSEQ 96-well plates, with each plate serving as a replicate. For sorted subsets, 150 to 250 ng genomic DNA, equal to 30,000 or so T cell genomes, was loaded into each replicate PCR. Purified libraries were quantified with a Qubit 3.0 fluorometer, sized on a Bioanalyzer 2100, and re-quantified with the KAPA Library Quantification kit. Every immunoSEQ 96-well plate was sequenced on a separate single-read 150-cycle Illumina NextSeq 550 flow cell. As for the original processing: Because the immunoSEQ output included only junctional sequences and no quality scores, the filtering could not be the same as the filtering used for full-length reads. Sequences were annotated with PyIR, a Python wrapper for IgBLAST v1.9, and V/J genes and CDR3 were assigned using IMGT germline references. Reads were removed for weak V/J assignments (E-value above 1e-6), missing CDR3, stop codons, out-of-frame junctions, or ambiguous translated residues. V3J clonotypes were defined by identical inferred V gene, J gene, and CDR3 amino acid sequence. Percentage overlap between repertoires was computed as shared unique clonotypes divided by the size of the smaller repertoire. Richness of each repertoire was evaluated using RTK rarefaction, the Chao1 estimator, and Recon v2.1 estimates of unobserved clonotypes. Generation probabilities for all TCRbeta clonotypes obtained by the gDNA method from a few donors were computed using OLGA. In its TCRdb copy, this immuneACCESS table keeps in-frame sequences only and misses some clones. Where compared with another copy, unresolved V genes explain less than half of these, and the others have no known cause. D and trimming were read from the DNA, whereas the V and J calls and clone size are those reported in that table. This sample is represented by around 1.9 million clones; around 93% of them were singletons. Of the sample, 1.5% to 2% is held by the ten largest clones.

Here is what the overall study found, with its caveats: Only blood was sampled, and tissue TCR repertoires likely differ from those in blood. Even with the large sequencing depth, rarefaction of the sorted-subset datasets indicated that sequencing was incomplete. Estimated clonotype richness was generally larger for naive than for memory subsets. Based on pairwise subsampling, the degree of clonotype sharing among donors was expected to be affected by sequencing depth. Roughly 5% of naive CD4, around 4% of naive CD8, about 2.5% of memory CD4, and around 0.4% of memory CD8 clonotypes were shared across several donors. Higher generation probabilities were observed for clonotypes shared by all four sorted-subset donors than for non-shared clonotypes. The small number of donors limited the genetic and exposure-history diversity represented.

For the CD8 naive samples, CD45RO-negative cells were positively selected for CCR7, yielding a CD45RA+CCR7+ population from which TemRA cells were excluded. The donors were healthy, HIV-negative adults with no recently reported acute infections or vaccinations. Every donor was a Caucasian adult residing in Nashville, Tennessee, USA. After blood collection by leukapheresis, PBMCs were isolated using Ficoll-Histopaque density gradient centrifugation and then cryopreserved in the vapor phase of liquid nitrogen. Analytical flow cytometry was used to check the purity and quantity of every magnetically sorted T cell population. Genomic DNA was isolated from each sorted fraction and quantified by UV absorbance on a Nanodrop 2000c. The table lists this clone with a few counts. Its specific antigen is unknown. No base quality values were provided; no much bigger clone lies one nucleotide off.

The material sequenced was naive CD8+ T cells from PBMCs. The cell subset or site label on this specimen signifies: CD45RA+CCR7+. The chain couples TRBV9 to TRBJ1-4; the D gene is perhaps TRBD1, on 5 matching bases. The receptor comes from a man between 18 and 35 years old in good health. Some clones in this sample may be carry-over from other donors' samples. The CDR3 corresponds to CASSGGASNEKLFF. In nucleotides, the sequence is TGTGCCAGCAGCGGAGGGGCCTCTAATGAAAAACTGTTTTTT.